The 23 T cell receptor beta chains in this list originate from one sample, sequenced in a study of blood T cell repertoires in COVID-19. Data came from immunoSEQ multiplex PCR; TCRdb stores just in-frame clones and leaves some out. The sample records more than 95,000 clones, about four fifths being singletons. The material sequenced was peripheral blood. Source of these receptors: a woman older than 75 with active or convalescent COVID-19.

The CDR3 spells CASSQGMTGTYEQYF. DNA for the CDR3: TGTGCCAGCAGCCAGGGGATGACAGGAACCTACGAGCAGTACTTC. The V call is TRBV3-1 (or the pseudogene TRBV3-2), the J call TRBJ2-7; D might be TRBD1 (6 bases). The germline V gene encodes CDR1 LGHDT and CDR2 YNNKEL (reference sequence). The CDR3 runs 15 residues. The V and J ends lost 3 bases and 2 bases respectively, with 14 bases between them.

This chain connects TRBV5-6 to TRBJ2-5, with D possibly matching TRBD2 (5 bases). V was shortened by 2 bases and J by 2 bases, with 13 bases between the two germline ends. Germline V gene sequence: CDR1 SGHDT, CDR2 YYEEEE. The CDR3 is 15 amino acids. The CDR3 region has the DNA TGTGCCAGCAGCTTTAGGTGGACTGTTCAAGAGACCCAGTACTTC. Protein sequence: CASSFRWTVQETQYF.

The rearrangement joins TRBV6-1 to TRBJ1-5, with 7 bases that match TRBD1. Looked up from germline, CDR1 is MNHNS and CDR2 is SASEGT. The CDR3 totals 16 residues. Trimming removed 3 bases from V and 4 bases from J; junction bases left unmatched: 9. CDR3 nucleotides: TGTGCCAGCAGTGAGCTCCCGGCAGGGGGTAATCAGCCCCAGCATTTT. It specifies CASSELPAGGNQPQHF.

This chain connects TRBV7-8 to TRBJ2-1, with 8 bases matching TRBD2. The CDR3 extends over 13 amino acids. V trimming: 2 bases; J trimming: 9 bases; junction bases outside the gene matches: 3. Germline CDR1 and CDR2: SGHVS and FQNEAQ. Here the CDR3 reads CASSLRAGVEQFF. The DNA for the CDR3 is TGTGCCAGCAGCTTAAGAGCGGGAGTTGAGCAGTTCTTC.

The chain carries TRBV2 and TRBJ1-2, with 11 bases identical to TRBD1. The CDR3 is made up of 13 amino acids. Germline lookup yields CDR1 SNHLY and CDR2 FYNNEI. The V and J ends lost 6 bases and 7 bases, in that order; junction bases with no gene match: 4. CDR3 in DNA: TGTGCCAGCAGACTCGGGACAGGGGGTGGCTACACCTTC. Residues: CASRLGTGGGYTF.

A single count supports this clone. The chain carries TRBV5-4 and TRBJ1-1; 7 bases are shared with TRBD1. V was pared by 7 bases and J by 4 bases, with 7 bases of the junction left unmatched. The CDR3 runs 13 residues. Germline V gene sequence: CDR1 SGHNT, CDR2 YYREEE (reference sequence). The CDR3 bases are TGTGCCAGCGGCCGACCAGGGGGCACTGAAGCTTTCTTT. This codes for CASGRPGGTEAFF.

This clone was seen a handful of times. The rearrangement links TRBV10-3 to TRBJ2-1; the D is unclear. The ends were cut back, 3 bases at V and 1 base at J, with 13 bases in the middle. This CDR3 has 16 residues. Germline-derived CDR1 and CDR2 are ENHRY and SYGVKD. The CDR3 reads CAISDLESVSYNEQFF. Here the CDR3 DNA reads TGTGCCATCAGTGATTTAGAGAGCGTATCCTACAATGAGCAGTTCTTC.

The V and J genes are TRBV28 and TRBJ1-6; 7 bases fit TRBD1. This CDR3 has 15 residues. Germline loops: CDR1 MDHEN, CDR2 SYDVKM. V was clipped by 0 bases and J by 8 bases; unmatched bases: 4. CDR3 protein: CASSLWTGTYSPLHF. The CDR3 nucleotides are TGTGCCAGCAGTTTATGGACAGGGACTTATTCACCCCTCCACTTT.

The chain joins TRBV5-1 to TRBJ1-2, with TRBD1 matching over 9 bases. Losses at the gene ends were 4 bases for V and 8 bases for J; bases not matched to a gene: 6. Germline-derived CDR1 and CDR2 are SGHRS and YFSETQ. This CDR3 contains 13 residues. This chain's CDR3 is CASSLQGAEGYTF. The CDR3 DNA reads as TGCGCCAGCAGCCTACAGGGGGCGGAAGGCTACACCTTC.

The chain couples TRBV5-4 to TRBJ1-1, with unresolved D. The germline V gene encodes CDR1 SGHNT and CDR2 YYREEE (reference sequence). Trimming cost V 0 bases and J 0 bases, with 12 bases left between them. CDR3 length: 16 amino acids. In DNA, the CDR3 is TGTGCCAGCAGCTTGGGATCCTCAGGCATGAACACTGAAGCTTTCTTT. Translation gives CASSLGSSGMNTEAFF.

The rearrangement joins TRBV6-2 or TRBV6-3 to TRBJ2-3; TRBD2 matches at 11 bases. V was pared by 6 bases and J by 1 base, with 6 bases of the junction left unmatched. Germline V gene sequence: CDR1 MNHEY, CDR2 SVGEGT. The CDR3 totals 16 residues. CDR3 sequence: CASSNSGRARTDTQYF. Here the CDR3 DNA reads TGTGCCAGCAGCAATAGCGGGAGGGCCCGCACAGATACGCAGTATTTT.

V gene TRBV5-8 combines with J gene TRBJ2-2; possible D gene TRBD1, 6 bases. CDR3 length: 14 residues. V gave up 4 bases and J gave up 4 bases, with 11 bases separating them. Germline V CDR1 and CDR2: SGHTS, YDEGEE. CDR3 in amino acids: CASSQGHTTGELFF. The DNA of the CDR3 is TGTGCCAGCAGCCAGGGACACACCACCGGGGAGCTGTTTTTT.

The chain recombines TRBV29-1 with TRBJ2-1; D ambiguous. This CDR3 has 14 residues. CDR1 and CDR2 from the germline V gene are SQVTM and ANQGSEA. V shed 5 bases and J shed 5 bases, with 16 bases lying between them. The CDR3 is CSVQTRPADNEQFF. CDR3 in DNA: TGCAGCGTTCAGACGCGGCCCGCGGACAATGAGCAGTTCTTC.

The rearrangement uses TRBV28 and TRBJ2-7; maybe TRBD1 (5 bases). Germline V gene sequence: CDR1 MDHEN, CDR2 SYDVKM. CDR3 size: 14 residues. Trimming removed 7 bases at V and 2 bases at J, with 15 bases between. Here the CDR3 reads CASIQEGVTYEQYF. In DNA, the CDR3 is TGTGCCAGCATCCAAGAAGGGGTAACCTACGAGCAGTACTTC.

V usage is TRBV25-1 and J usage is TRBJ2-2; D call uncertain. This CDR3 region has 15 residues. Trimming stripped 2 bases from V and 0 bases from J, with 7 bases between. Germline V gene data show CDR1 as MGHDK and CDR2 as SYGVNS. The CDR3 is CASSEQFPNTGELFF. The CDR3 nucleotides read TGTGCCAGCAGTGAACAATTCCCGAACACCGGGGAGCTGTTTTTT.

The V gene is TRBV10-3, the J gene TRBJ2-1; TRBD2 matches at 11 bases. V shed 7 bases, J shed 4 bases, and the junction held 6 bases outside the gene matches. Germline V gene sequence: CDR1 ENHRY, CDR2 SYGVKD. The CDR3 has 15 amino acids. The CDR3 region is CAITDPSGGYNEQFF. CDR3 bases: TGTGCCATCACCGATCCTAGCGGGGGGTACAATGAGCAGTTCTTC.

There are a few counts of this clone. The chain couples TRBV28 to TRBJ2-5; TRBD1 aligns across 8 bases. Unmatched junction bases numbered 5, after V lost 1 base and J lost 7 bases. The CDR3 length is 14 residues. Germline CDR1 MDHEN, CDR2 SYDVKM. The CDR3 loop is CASSLSGGEGTQYF. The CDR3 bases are TGTGCCAGCAGTTTATCAGGGGGCGAAGGGACCCAGTACTTC.

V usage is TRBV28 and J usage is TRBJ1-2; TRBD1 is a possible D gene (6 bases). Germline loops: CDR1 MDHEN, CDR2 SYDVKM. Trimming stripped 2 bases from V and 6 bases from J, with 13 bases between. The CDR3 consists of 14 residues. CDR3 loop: CASSLLSQGNGYTF. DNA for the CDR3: TGTGCCAGCAGTTTACTTAGCCAGGGGAATGGCTACACCTTC.

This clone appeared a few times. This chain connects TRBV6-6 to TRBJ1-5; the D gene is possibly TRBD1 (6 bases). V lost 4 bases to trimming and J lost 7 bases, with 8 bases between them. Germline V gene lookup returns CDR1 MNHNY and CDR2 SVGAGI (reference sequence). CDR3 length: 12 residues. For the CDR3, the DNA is TGTGCCAGCAGTTCAGGGGTGCAGCCCCAGCATTTT. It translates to CASSSGVQPQHF.

The CDR3 coding sequence is TGTGCCATCAGTGAAAGGGGCCCGAACACTGAAGCTTTCTTT. As protein: CAISERGPNTEAFF. V gene TRBV10-3 combines with J gene TRBJ1-1; TRBD1 is a possible D gene (5 bases). CDR3 length equals 14 residues. V was trimmed by 3 bases and J by 1 base, leaving 9 bases between them. CDR1 and CDR2 (germline): ENHRY, SYGVKD.

CDR3 sequence (DNA): TGTGCCAGCAGCCGCCCCGGGGACAGCGCCAATGAGCAGTTCTTC. This encodes CASSRPGDSANEQFF. The chain links TRBV7-3 to TRBJ2-1, with 7 nucleotides matching TRBD1. Germline V gives CDR1 SGHTA, CDR2 FQGTGA. The CDR3 covers 15 residues. V dropped 5 bases and J dropped 6; count of bases not matched to a gene: 10.

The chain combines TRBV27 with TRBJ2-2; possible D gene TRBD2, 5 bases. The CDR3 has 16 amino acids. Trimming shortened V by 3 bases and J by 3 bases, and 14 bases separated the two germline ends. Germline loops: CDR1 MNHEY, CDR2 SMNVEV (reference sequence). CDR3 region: CASSFASWFDTGELFF. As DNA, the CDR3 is TGTGCCAGCAGTTTTGCTAGCTGGTTCGACACCGGGGAGCTGTTTTTT.

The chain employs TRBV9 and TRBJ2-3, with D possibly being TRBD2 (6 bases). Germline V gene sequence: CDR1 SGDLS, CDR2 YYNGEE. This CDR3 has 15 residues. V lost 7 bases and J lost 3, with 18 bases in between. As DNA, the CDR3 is TGTGCCAGCCCCAGTGGGCGGGATGGGACAGATACGCAGTATTTT. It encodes CASPSGRDGTDTQYF.